A selection of T cell receptor beta chains follows, all from one sample in a study of blood T cell repertoires in COVID-19. The table came from immunoSEQ multiplex PCR; TCRdb's copy has only in-frame clones and leaves some out. The sample consists of some 110,000 clones, less than 90% of them appearing once. The sample consisted of peripheral blood. These receptors came from a man between 65 and 80 years old who had recovered from COVID-19. The CDR3 runs from the conserved cysteine through the conserved F or W. The D gene is left open where the match is weak. The size entry is marked missing in some rows and otherwise reads once, few, many or a size class.

CDR3 DNA | CDR3 protein | J gene | CDR3 length | V gene | clone size | D gene
TGTGCCAGTAGTCGGCAAGGACAGGGGATTTGGGAGCAGTTCTTC | CASSRQGQGIWEQFF | TRBJ2-1 | 15 | TRBV19 | - | TRBD1
TGCGCCAGCAGTGAGGCGGGGGGCCTCACCGGGGAGCTGTTTTTT | CASSEAGGLTGELFF | TRBJ2-2 | 15 | TRBV10-1 | - | TRBD2
TGCAGCGCTAGCGGGGGTGGAGAGACCCAGTACTTC | CSASGGGETQYF | TRBJ2-5 | 12 | TRBV29-1 | - | TRBD2
TGTGCCAGCAGGGACAGGGTCTATGGCTACACCTTC | CASRDRVYGYTF | TRBJ1-2 | 12 | TRBV27 | few | TRBD1
TGTGCCAGCGCTGCGGGGACAGATCTCTCCTACAATGAGCAGTTCTTC | CASAAGTDLSYNEQFF | TRBJ2-1 | 16 | TRBV18 | - | -
TGCGCCAGCAGCGCGGACAGGATTGTCACTGAAGCTTTCTTT | CASSADRIVTEAFF | TRBJ1-1 | 14 | TRBV5-1 | - | TRBD1
TGTGCCAGCAGTGTCCGACAGGGTTCGGGACCATTATACAATGAGCAGTTCTTC | CASSVRQGSGPLYNEQFF | TRBJ2-1 | 18 | TRBV2 | - | TRBD1
TGTGCCACCAGGTATTGGAGGGCCAGGGAGACCCAGTACTTC | CATRYWRARETQYF | TRBJ2-5 | 14 | TRBV24-1 | many | -
TGTGCCAGCAGCCCGGGCACCGGGGAGCTGTTTTTT | CASSPGTGELFF | TRBJ2-2 | 12 | TRBV11-2 | - | -
TGTGCCAGCAGTTTTCAGGGAGGGAACACTGAAGCTTTCTTT | CASSFQGGNTEAFF | TRBJ1-1 | 14 | TRBV6-2/TRBV6-3 | - | -
TGTGCCAGCAGTTACTCGGGACAGAGCTCCTACGAGCAGTACTTC | CASSYSGQSSYEQYF | TRBJ2-7 | 15 | TRBV6-6 | - | TRBD1
TGCGCCAGCAGCCTGGACAGGGGGTATTATGAGCAGTTCTTC | CASSLDRGYYEQFF | TRBJ2-1 | 14 | TRBV5-1 | - | TRBD1
TGTGCCAGCAGCTCTGGGGGACAGGGGTACAATGAGCAGTTCTTC | CASSSGGQGYNEQFF | TRBJ2-1 | 15 | TRBV5-4 | - | TRBD1
TGTGCCACCAGTGACCCTCGAGCGGGGACCGGGGAGCTGTTTTTT | CATSDPRAGTGELFF | TRBJ2-2 | 15 | TRBV24-1 | - | TRBD2
TGTGCCAGCAGTTTCCCTCACGGGAACACTGAAGCTTTCTTT | CASSFPHGNTEAFF | TRBJ1-1 | 14 | TRBV28 | few | -
TGCAGCGTTGAATTGGCAGGGGCGCGGAACACTGAAGCTTTCTTT | CSVELAGARNTEAFF | TRBJ1-1 | 15 | TRBV29-1 | - | -